A selection of T cell receptor beta chains follows, all from one sample in a study of cytomegalovirus exposure and HLA in healthy donors. Only in-frame clones appear in the TCRdb table, and some are missing; sequencing was by immunoSEQ multiplex PCR. The sample carries about 160,000 clones, about 71% recorded once. The specimen was PBMCs. All receptors derive from a young woman in good health and CMV-seronegative. Both conserved end residues are part of each CDR3. Not all rows give a size; the values are once, few, many and, for expanded clones, a class.

J gene	V gene	clone size	CDR3 protein
TRBJ2-2	TRBV2	.	CASRERGGLGELFF
TRBJ2-6	TRBV28	.	CASIGTLAAGANVLTF
TRBJ1-5	TRBV19	.	CASSIQTEGNQPQHF
TRBJ2-7	TRBV7-6	.	CASSQTDRTFYEQYF
.	TRBV28	.	CASSFLVQDYEQYF
TRBJ1-2	TRBV7-2	few	CASSLREGTGSGYTF
TRBJ2-1	TRBV6-6	.	CASSYGLSGGEFF
TRBJ2-1	TRBV12-5	few	CASGFGGDFNNEQFF
TRBJ2-7	TRBV9	.	CASSVGSGRYEQYF
TRBJ2-3	TRBV6-1	.	CASSTGGGHADTQYF
TRBJ2-1	TRBV7-9	.	CASRPTLQGSNEQFF
TRBJ2-7	TRBV2	few	CASSEGGYEQYF
TRBJ1-1	TRBV28	.	CAMAPRQGKGGTEAFF
TRBJ2-2	TRBV6-6	.	CASSYLPRGAGELFF
TRBJ2-7	TRBV7-8	.	CASSWGLADNEQYF
TRBJ2-1	TRBV5-1	.	CASSKGVGNNEQFF
TRBJ2-7	TRBV6-1	.	CASTTRGYEQYF
TRBJ2-1	TRBV7-3	.	CASSLSREINEQFF
TRBJ1-3	TRBV10-3	.	CAISDPFQGGISGNTIYF
TRBJ1-4	TRBV18	.	CASSPPGQMANEKLFF
TRBJ2-7	TRBV7-8	few	CASSLVVEGHYEQYF
TRBJ2-2	TRBV15	once	CATSYSGLAFTGELFF
TRBJ1-2	TRBV18	.	CASSPGQGHGYTF
TRBJ1-5	TRBV27	.	CASSLYYRPEPQHF
TRBJ2-1	TRBV5-4	few	CASPQLVGSDEQFF
TRBJ1-6	TRBV28	once	CASRGTGTYNSPLHF
TRBJ2-7	TRBV4-2	.	CASSQTGTGAYEQYF
TRBJ2-3	TRBV7-9	.	CASSSRQGNTDTQYF
TRBJ2-7	TRBV13	.	CASSPRSTWGTYEQYF
TRBJ1-1	TRBV4-1	.	CASSQVKSAPRRQNTEAFF
TRBJ1-5	TRBV30	.	CAWSPGQGKVGNQPQHF
TRBJ1-1	TRBV18	.	CASSQNMGNLENTEAFF
TRBJ2-1	TRBV9	.	CASSLGTSGRSEQFF
TRBJ1-2	TRBV20-1	.	CSARTGDGYTF
TRBJ1-1	TRBV27	few	CASLGISGGSPDTEAFF
TRBJ2-7	TRBV27	.	CANSLSNFAEQYF
TRBJ1-5	TRBV10-3	once	CATQRTEGQPQHF
TRBJ2-7	TRBV19	once	CASKRTETYEQYF
TRBJ1-1	TRBV4-1	.	CASSQGQGVEEAFF
TRBJ2-2	TRBV19	.	CASKGFTGELFF
TRBJ1-5	TRBV28	.	CASSFGAGVQPQHF
TRBJ2-2	TRBV7-2	.	CASSLRTGGTTGELFF
TRBJ2-3	TRBV12-5	.	CASGPTSGEPDTQYF
TRBJ1-2	TRBV2	once	CASRTGFGYTF
TRBJ1-5	TRBV15	.	CATSRVGTGTNQPQHF
TRBJ1-5	TRBV19	few	CASSGTVGNQPQHF
TRBJ1-5	TRBV7-2	.	CASSLGFGNQPQHF
TRBJ1-1	TRBV19	.	CASSIVTGNTEAFF
TRBJ2-1	TRBV7-3	.	CASSSRRQGVYNEQFF
TRBJ1-6	TRBV5-6	.	CASSEGTGVYNSPLHF
TRBJ1-2	TRBV7-9	few	CASSSTGGYTF
TRBJ2-7	TRBV6-5	.	CASSWSLAASSYEQYF